The sequence of this T cell receptor (beta chain) was determined in a study of tumor-infiltrating lymphocytes in primary liver carcinoma. V dropped 4 bases and J dropped 5 bases, with 18 bases sitting between them. Looked up from germline, CDR1 is SGHNT and CDR2 is YENEEA. The CDR3 sequence is 15 residues long. General observations from the study: Tumor top-250-clone fraction significantly exceeded that of blood (p = 0.039). Lower overlap was observed for tumor-adjacent and tumor-blood pairs relative to tumor region pairs.

Germline DNA was also extracted, while the blood RNA originated from unsorted whole blood. The authors made TCR beta cDNA from roughly 480 ng total RNA with a constant-region primer. Three nested multiplex PCR rounds of slightly modified ARM-PCR generated TCR beta libraries. TRBV1-TRBV30 forward and Cbeta reverse primers drove the first two roughly 10-cycle rounds. One entry per CDR3 protein, called by TCRdb with MiXCR from the multiplex PCR reads. Found here are about 180,000 distinct CDR3 sequences, about 60% of them singletons; the top ten hold approximately 65%. In regard to this clonotype: Its specificity is unknown. This likely comes from a read error, as the CDR3 has no conserved phenylalanine or tryptophan at its end.

The rearrangement joins TRBV11-3 to TRBJ2-7, with TRBD2 as a possible D gene (6 bases). The sequence was collected from a man in his forties or fifties with primary liver carcinoma and hepatitis B virus infection. What was sequenced was peripheral blood. The CDR3 DNA reads TGTGCCAGCAGCTCCTCCCGGGACTCTAAAAACGAGCAGTACTAC. Translating gives CASSSSRDSKNEQYY.